The 30 T cell receptor beta chains below were found in one sample sequenced in a study of blood T cells in healthy people across ages. Primed by a sample-barcoded 5' primer and a J-beta primer mix, a second PCR proceeded for roughly 7 to 12 cycles. One entry per CDR3 protein results from TCRdb running MiXCR on the 5' RACE reads. The sample has 1,300,000 or so distinct CDR3 sequences, 45% to 70% seen once. Input material: blood. The receptors come from a man in his late teens or twenties in good health.

The V call is TRBV20-1, the J call TRBJ2-7; D remains ambiguous. The V end was cut by 7 bases, the J end by 6 bases, with 19 bases between. The germline gives CDR1 DFQATT, CDR2 SNEGSKA (reference sequence). CDR3 length: 13 amino acids. CDR3 protein: CSVLSDPATEQYF. The CDR3 nucleotides read TGCAGTGTTTTGTCCGATCCGGCGACCGAGCAGTACTTC.

At least ten counts were recorded for this clonotype. V and J are TRBV12-3 or TRBV12-4 and TRBJ1-2, with a tentative D call TRBD1 (5 bases). The CDR3 has 14 amino acids. V lost 5 bases to trimming and J lost 4 bases, with 14 bases between them. The CDR3 sequence is CASSLRGTPYGYTF. DNA of the CDR3: TGTGCCAGCAGTCTTAGGGGTACTCCCTATGGCTACACCTTC.

The V and J genes are TRBV2 and TRBJ2-5; D gene ambiguous. V lost 7 bases and J lost 2, with 14 bases in between. The CDR3 runs 14 residues. Per germline, CDR1 SNHLY and CDR2 FYNNEI. The CDR3 DNA reads TGTGCCAGCAAGGCCCCCGGGTCTCAAGAGACCCAGTACTTC. Amino acid sequence: CASKAPGSQETQYF.

V is TRBV9 and J is TRBJ2-6; 8 nucleotides match TRBD2. The length of the CDR3 is 18 residues. The germline CDR1 and CDR2 sequences are SGDLS and YYNGEE. V trimming: 4 bases; J trimming: 3 bases; junction bases outside the gene matches: 12. This CDR3 reads CASSPRGGRDLGANVLTF. For the CDR3, the DNA is TGTGCCAGCAGCCCCCGGGGGGGGCGCGATCTTGGGGCCAACGTCCTGACTTTC.

By share, this clonotype ranks as medium-sized. The genes are TRBV5-6 and TRBJ2-7; TRBD1 matches at 9 bases. Germline CDR1 reads SGHDT; CDR2 reads YYEEEE. This CDR3 is built from 16 residues. Unmatched junction bases numbered 8, after V lost 3 bases and J lost 1 base. The CDR3 loop is CASSSTAGQGSYEQYF. CDR3 coding DNA: TGTGCCAGCAGCTCGACGGCGGGACAGGGATCCTACGAGCAGTACTTC.

This clonotype was picked up one time. The chain links TRBV9 to TRBJ2-4; tentatively, D is TRBD1 (5 bases). The end of the DNA aligns better with TRBJ2-7, so the J call may be wrong. This CDR3 is 12 amino acids long. Germline V gene data show CDR1 as SGDLS and CDR2 as YYNGEE. This CDR3 is CASSDTGHEQYF. Written as DNA, the CDR3 is TGTGCCAGCAGCGACACAGGACACGAGCAGTACTTC.

The rearrangement links TRBV11-2 to TRBJ2-2; 7 positions agree with TRBD2. Germline V gene sequence: CDR1 SGHAT, CDR2 FQNNGV. The trim removed 2 bases at V and 2 bases at J, leaving 20 bases unmatched. The CDR3 extends over 21 amino acids. CDR3 nucleotide sequence: TGTGCCAGCAGCTTATTCAGCTTATGGGGCTTGGAGCGGGACAACACCGGGGAGCTGTTTTTT. Its protein product is CASSLFSLWGLERDNTGELFF.

This clonotype was found a few times. The rearrangement links TRBV10-3 to TRBJ2-3; 7 bases are shared with TRBD1. J was trimmed by 1 base and V by 9 bases; bases with no gene match: 7. The CDR3 has 14 residues. In germline, CDR1 is ENHRY, CDR2 SYGVKD. In DNA form, the CDR3 reads TGTGCCATAAGAACCGGGACAGGCACAGATACGCAGTATTTT. Translating it yields CAIRTGTGTDTQYF.

The chain recombines TRBV20-1 with TRBJ1-6; 9 bases align to TRBD1. CDR3 length equals 15 residues. Germline CDR1 DFQATT, CDR2 SNEGSKA (reference sequence). V was pared by 0 bases and J by 15 bases, with 12 bases of the junction left unmatched. CDR3 loop: CSARDRGQGGYRLHF. Here the CDR3 DNA reads TGCAGTGCTAGAGATCGGGGACAGGGCGGGTATCGCCTCCACTTT.

The chain joins TRBV7-2 to TRBJ2-7; D is ambiguous. CDR1 and CDR2 (germline): SGHTA, FQGNSA. The V and J ends lost 1 base and 6 bases respectively, with 13 bases between them. The CDR3 loop spans 14 amino acids. CDR3 DNA sequence: TGTGCCAGCAGCTTAGACATCCCCGGGTCCGAGCAGTACTTC. It specifies CASSLDIPGSEQYF.

Points on this clonotype: The junction and the germline gene differ at one end; a read error may be behind it. This chain joins TRBV15 and TRBJ1-4; D unclear. Germline loops: CDR1 LNHNV, CDR2 YYDKDF (reference sequence). The CDR3 consists of 16 residues. The CDR3 spells CATSRELAATNEKLFF. CDR3 DNA: TGTGCCACCAGCCGAGAGTTAGCCGCAACTAATGAAAAACTGTTTTTT.

The V call is TRBV12-3 or TRBV12-4, the J call TRBJ2-4; D may be TRBD1 (5 bases). With the DNA end fitting TRBJ2-7 better, the J assignment may be wrong. The CDR3 has 13 residues. The DNA of the CDR3 is TGTGCCAGCAACACTTTTGGACAAAACGAGCAGTACTTC. Encoded protein: CASNTFGQNEQYF.

This chain uses TRBV6-5 with TRBJ2-7; TRBD2 matches at 7 bases. The CDR3 totals 14 residues. Germline CDR1 MNHEY, CDR2 SVGAGI. Trimming took 2 bases from V and 3 from J; bases not matched to a gene: 4. The CDR3 nucleotides are TGTGCCAGCAGTTACCAAGCGGGATACTACGAGCAGTACTTC. Protein product: CASSYQAGYYEQYF.

The gene calls are TRBV4-1 and TRBJ2-4; D is uncertain. Gene TRBJ2-7 matches the end of the DNA better, so the J call may be wrong. Germline-derived CDR1 and CDR2 are MGHRA and YSYEKL. The CDR3 loop spans 14 amino acids. CDR3 in DNA: TGCGCCAGCAGCCCAGCCGCCCTAGGCAGCGAGCAGTACTTC. Its protein product is CASSPAALGSEQYF.

The chain is built from TRBV4-3 and TRBJ1-2; D is perhaps TRBD1 (5 bases). CDR3 length: 15 residues. Germline assignment: CDR1 LGHNA and CDR2 YSLEER. Between the trimmed V and J ends, which lost 0 bases and 7 bases, there was a span of 15 bases. The CDR3 here is CASSQERGRESGYTF. CDR3 DNA: TGCGCCAGCAGCCAAGAACGGGGGAGGGAGTCTGGCTACACCTTC.

This clonotype was picked up a small number of times. The chain carries TRBV7-2 and TRBJ2-3; 9 bases align to TRBD2. V trimming: 5 bases; J trimming: 5 bases; junction bases outside the gene matches: 11. Germline V lookup: CDR1 SGHTA, CDR2 FQGNSA. This CDR3 contains 16 residues. The CDR3 DNA reads TGTGCCAGCAGCCCCGCGGCTAGCGGGATTGGAGATACGCAGTATTTT. Protein: CASSPAASGIGDTQYF.

The V call is TRBV12-3 or TRBV12-4, the J call TRBJ1-2; 7 bases agree with TRBD1. The CDR3 is 13 residues long. V lost 6 bases, J lost 10 bases, and 11 bases stayed unmatched. The CDR3 loop is CASSWDSTADYTF. The DNA of the CDR3 is TGTGCCAGCAGCTGGGACAGTACGGCGGACTACACCTTC.

This clonotype has a handful of counts. The chain joins TRBV12-3 or TRBV12-4 to TRBJ2-1; the match to TRBD2 covers 9 bases. After removal of 8 bases from V and 12 bases from J, the junction contained 14 bases not matched to a gene. CDR3 size: 14 residues. CDR3 region: CASGPSGKPTWQFF. CDR3 nucleotides: TGTGCCAGCGGGCCTAGCGGGAAACCGACCTGGCAGTTCTTC.

The chain carries TRBV2 and TRBJ2-5; D gene ambiguous. CDR3 length equals 13 residues. The V and J ends lost 7 bases and 3 bases respectively, with 12 bases between them. Germline CDR1 is SNHLY and CDR2 is FYNNEI. In nucleotides, the CDR3 is TGTGCCAGCATCCAAGGCAGAAAAGAGACCCAGTACTTC. It yields the protein CASIQGRKETQYF.

The chain is built from TRBV25-1 and TRBJ2-2, with 7 positions matching TRBD1. The germline gives CDR1 MGHDK, CDR2 SYGVNS. V gave up 3 bases and J gave up 6 bases; unmatched junction bases: 1. The CDR3 runs to 13 residues. The DNA for the CDR3 is TGTGCCAGCAGTGACCAGGGGGCCGGGGAGCTGTTTTTT. Protein product: CASSDQGAGELFF.

The chain has TRBV3-1 and TRBJ2-7; no clear D. Germline V gene lookup returns CDR1 LGHDT and CDR2 YNNKEL (reference sequence). V was pared by 4 bases and J by 0 bases, with 13 bases between. CDR3 length: 15 amino acids. The CDR3 is CASSLPGGSSYEQYF. CDR3 nucleotide sequence: TGTGCCAGCAGCCTGCCTGGCGGAAGCTCCTACGAGCAGTACTTC.

This clonotype turned up a few times. The chain joins TRBV12-3 or TRBV12-4 to TRBJ2-5; weak D call: TRBD2 (7 bases). The CDR3 loop spans 13 amino acids. V was clipped by 3 bases and J by 11 bases, with 16 bases between them. The CDR3 nucleotides are TGTGCCAGCAGTTTGGCAGGGGCGGGGGAGCAGTACTTC. Amino acids: CASSLAGAGEQYF.

The rearrangement uses TRBV4-3 and TRBJ2-1; D is undetermined. Germline-derived CDR1 and CDR2 are LGHNA and YSLEER. The CDR3 covers 15 residues. V dropped 1 base and J dropped 8 bases, with 15 bases sitting between them. DNA of the CDR3: TGCGCCAGCAGCCAAGTAGCCCACCGCGTGGATGAGCAGTTCTTC. It is translated as CASSQVAHRVDEQFF.

This clonotype has just a few counts. The V gene is TRBV20-1, the J gene TRBJ2-1; 7 bases map to TRBD2. The CDR3 runs to 13 residues. Germline trimming cut 3 bases from V and 2 bases from J; bases unmatched to any gene: 1. Germline CDR1 reads DFQATT; CDR2 reads SNEGSKA (reference sequence). The CDR3 reads CSARRETYNEQFF. The CDR3 region has the DNA TGCAGTGCTAGGCGGGAGACCTACAATGAGCAGTTCTTC.

The rearrangement joins TRBV28 to TRBJ2-2; D is ambiguous. V was pared by 6 bases and J by 4 bases, with 15 bases between. Germline V gene sequence: CDR1 MDHEN, CDR2 SYDVKM. This CDR3 comprises 15 residues. The CDR3 sequence is CASSRRGRGTGELFF. As DNA, the CDR3 is TGTGCCAGCAGCCGTCGAGGACGAGGCACCGGGGAGCTGTTTTTT.

The V call is TRBV7-9, the J call TRBJ1-1, with a weak D call TRBD1 (6 bases). Germline CDR1 reads SEHNR; CDR2 reads FQNEAQ (reference sequence). This CDR3 comprises 16 residues. V lost 1 base and J lost 4, with 16 bases in between. CDR3 sequence (DNA): TGTGCCAGCAGCTTAGGGGGAGGACAGTCAACCACTGAAGCTTTCTTT. It is translated as CASSLGGGQSTTEAFF.

This clonotype was seen more than once but under ten times. The CDR3: CASNHPNRGHNSPLHF. In DNA form, the CDR3 reads TGTGCCAGCAACCATCCAAACAGGGGGCACAATTCACCCCTCCACTTT. V gene TRBV6-6 combines with J gene TRBJ1-6, with 9 bases identical to TRBD1. This CDR3 region has 16 residues. With 7 bases clipped from V and 7 bases from J, the junction kept 11 bases outside the gene matches. Germline V gene lookup returns CDR1 MNHNY and CDR2 SVGAGI (reference sequence).

This clonotype came up a few times. The CDR3 region has the DNA TGTGCCAGCTCACCAGGCCTAGCGGGTTACAATGAGCAGTACTTC. Translating gives CASSPGLAGYNEQYF. This chain connects TRBV18 to TRBJ2-1; 8 bases agree with TRBD2. The J call may be faulty, since TRBJ2-7 better matches the DNA end. Germline V lookup: CDR1 KGHSH, CDR2 LQKENI. The CDR3 is made up of 15 amino acids.

J is TRBJ2-1 and V is TRBV7-9; TRBD2 might be the D (5 bases). Germline assignment: CDR1 SEHNR and CDR2 FQNEAQ (reference sequence). The CDR3 is 17 amino acids. Trimming cost V 6 bases and J 3 bases, with 21 bases left between them. CDR3 protein: CASSIERVGSGYNEQFF. In nucleotides, the CDR3 is TGTGCCAGCAGTATAGAGAGGGTAGGATCGGGCTACAATGAGCAGTTCTTC.

A single count supports this clonotype. This chain uses TRBV12-3 or TRBV12-4 with TRBJ2-4; 11 nucleotides align to TRBD2. The DNA matches TRBJ2-5 better at its end, which makes the J call doubtful. The CDR3 runs to 18 residues. The CDR3 region is CASSLVVRTSGWGETQYF. For the CDR3, the DNA is TGTGCCAGCAGTTTGGTCGTTCGGACTAGCGGGTGGGGCGAGACCCAGTACTTC.